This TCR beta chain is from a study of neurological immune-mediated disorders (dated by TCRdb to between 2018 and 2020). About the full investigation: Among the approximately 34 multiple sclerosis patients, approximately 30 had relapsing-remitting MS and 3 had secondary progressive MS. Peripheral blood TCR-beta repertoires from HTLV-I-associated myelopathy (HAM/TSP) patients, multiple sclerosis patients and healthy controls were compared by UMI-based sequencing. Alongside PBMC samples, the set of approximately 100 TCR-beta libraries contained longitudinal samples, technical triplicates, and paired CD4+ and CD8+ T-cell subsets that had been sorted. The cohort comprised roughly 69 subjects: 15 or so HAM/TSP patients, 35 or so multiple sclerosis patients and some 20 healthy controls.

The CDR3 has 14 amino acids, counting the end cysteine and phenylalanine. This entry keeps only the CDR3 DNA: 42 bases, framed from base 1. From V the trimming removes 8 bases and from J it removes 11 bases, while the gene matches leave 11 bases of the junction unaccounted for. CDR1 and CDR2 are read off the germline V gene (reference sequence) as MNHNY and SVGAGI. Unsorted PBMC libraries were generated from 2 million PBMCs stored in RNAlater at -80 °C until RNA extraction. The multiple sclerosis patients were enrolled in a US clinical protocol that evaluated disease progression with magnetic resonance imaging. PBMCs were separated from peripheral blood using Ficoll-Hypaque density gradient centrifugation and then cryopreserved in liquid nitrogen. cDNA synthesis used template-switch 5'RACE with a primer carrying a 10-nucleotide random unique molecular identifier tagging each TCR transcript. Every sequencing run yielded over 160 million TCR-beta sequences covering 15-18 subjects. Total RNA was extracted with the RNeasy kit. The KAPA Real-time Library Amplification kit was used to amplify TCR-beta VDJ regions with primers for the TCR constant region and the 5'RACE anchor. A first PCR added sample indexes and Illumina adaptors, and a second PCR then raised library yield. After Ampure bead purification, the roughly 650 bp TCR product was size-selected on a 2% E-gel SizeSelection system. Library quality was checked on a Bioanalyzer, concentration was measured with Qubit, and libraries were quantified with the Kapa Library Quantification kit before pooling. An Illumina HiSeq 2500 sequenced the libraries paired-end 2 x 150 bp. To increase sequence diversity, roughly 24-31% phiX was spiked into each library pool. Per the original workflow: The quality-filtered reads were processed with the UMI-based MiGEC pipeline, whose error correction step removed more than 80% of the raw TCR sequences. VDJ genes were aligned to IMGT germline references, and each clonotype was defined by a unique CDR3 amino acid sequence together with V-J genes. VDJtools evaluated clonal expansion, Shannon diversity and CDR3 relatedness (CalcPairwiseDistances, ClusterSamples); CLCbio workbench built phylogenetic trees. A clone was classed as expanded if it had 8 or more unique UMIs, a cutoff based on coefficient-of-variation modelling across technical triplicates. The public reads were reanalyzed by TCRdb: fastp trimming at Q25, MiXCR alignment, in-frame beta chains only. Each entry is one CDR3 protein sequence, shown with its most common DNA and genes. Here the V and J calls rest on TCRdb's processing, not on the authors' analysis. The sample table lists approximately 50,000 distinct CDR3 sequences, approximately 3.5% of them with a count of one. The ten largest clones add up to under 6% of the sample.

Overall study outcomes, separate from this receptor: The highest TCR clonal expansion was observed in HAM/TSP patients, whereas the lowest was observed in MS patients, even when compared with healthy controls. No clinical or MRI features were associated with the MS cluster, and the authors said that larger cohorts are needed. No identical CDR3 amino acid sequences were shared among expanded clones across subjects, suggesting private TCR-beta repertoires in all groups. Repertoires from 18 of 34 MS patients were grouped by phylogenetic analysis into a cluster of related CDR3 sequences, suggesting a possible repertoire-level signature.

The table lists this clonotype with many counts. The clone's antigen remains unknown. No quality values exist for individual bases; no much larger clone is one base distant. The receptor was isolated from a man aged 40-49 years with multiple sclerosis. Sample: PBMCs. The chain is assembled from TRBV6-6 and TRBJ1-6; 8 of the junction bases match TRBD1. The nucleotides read TGTGCCAGCTGCCGGGGTGACAGGGGAACACCCCTCCACTTT. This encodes CASCRGDRGTPLHF.